This TCR beta chain is from a study of shared clonotypes between healthy human individuals. Points from the study as a whole: The study found about 5% of naive CD4 clonotypes shared across a handful of donors.

Naive CD8 cells, CD45RO-negative and positively selected for CCR7, excluded terminally differentiated effector memory CD45RA+ cells. Trimming cost V 3 bases and J 5 bases, with 10 bases left between them. This CDR3 comprises 13 residues. CDR1 and CDR2 (germline): MNHEY, SMNVEV (reference sequence). The repertoire was sequenced with immunoSEQ multiplex PCR; TCRdb's copy has only in-frame clones and lacks some. The repertoire holds about 2,100,000 clones, with about 93% as singletons. On this clone itself: Antigen specificity is unknown. The same CDR3 also results from other DNA sequences found in this sample.

The genes are TRBV27 and TRBJ1-1, with D perhaps TRBD1 (5 bases). Sequenced: naive CD8+ T cells from PBMCs. The origin of this receptor is a man aged 18 to 35 in good health. Some clones in this sample may be carry-over from other donors' samples. The CDR3 DNA reads as TGTGCCAGCAGTTTTGGGGGGAGGACTGAAGCTTTCTTT. Translated: CASSFGGRTEAFF.